One and the same sample provided the 4 T cell receptor beta chains below, sequenced in a study of T cell responses to AZD1222 COVID-19 vaccine. The table came from immunoSEQ multiplex PCR; TCRdb's copy has only in-frame clones and leaves some out. The sample has approximately 110,000 clones; 85% to 90% are singletons. Sample: peripheral blood, taken on day 0 of AZD1222 vaccination. Source of these receptors: an adult in good health.

This clone was seen only a few times. This chain links TRBV2 with TRBJ2-7; 16 nucleotides agree with TRBD2. J gave up 7 bases and V 6 bases, and 3 bases lay outside the gene matches. CDR1 is SNHLY and CDR2 is FYNNEI in the germline V gene. The CDR3 runs to 14 residues. The CDR3 loop reads CASRGLAGGREQYF. Written as DNA, the CDR3 is TGTGCCAGCAGGGGACTAGCGGGGGGGCGTGAGCAGTACTTC.

This chain uses TRBV7-9 with TRBJ1-4, with D perhaps TRBD1 (6 bases). The CDR3 runs 18 residues. V lost 4 bases to trimming and J lost 1 base, with 19 bases between them. Germline values: CDR1 SEHNR, CDR2 FQNEAQ (reference sequence). CDR3 protein: CASSSLGAWGGTNEKLFF. The CDR3, as DNA: TGTGCCAGCAGCTCTCTGGGGGCCTGGGGCGGAACTAATGAAAAACTGTTTTTT. Based on the CDR3 plus reference TRBV7-9 and TRBJ1-4, the full variable domain is DTGVSQNPRHKITKRGQNVTFRCDPISEHNRLYWYRQTLGQGPEFLTYFQNEAQLEKSRLLSDRFSAERPKGSFSTLEIQRTEQGDSAMYLCASSSLGAWGGTNEKLFFGSGTQLSVL.

The chain couples TRBV25-1 to TRBJ1-2; possibly TRBD1 for D (5 bases). The germline gives CDR1 MGHDK, CDR2 SYGVNS. This CDR3 has 15 residues. With 2 bases removed from V and 0 bases from J, the gap between germline ends came to 10 bases. CDR3 region: CASSEGGRANYGYTF. The CDR3 nucleotides read TGTGCCAGCAGTGAAGGGGGGAGGGCTAACTATGGCTACACCTTC.

This chain links TRBV28 with TRBJ1-2; TRBD1 aligns across 8 bases. The CDR3 totals 15 residues. J gave up 0 bases and V 8 bases, and 8 bases lay outside the gene matches. CDR1 is MDHEN, CDR2 SYDVKM, per germline. DNA for the CDR3: TGTGCCAGCCACGGGACAGGCCCCTCTAACTATGGCTACACCTTC. Translating gives CASHGTGPSNYGYTF.